These 16 T cell receptor beta chains were all obtained from the same sample, sequenced in a study of T cells in Graves' hyperthyroidism and ophthalmopathy. TCR beta CDR3 region amplification was performed from RNA transcripts. Researchers ran a first-round RT-PCR on the TCR CDR3 using the HTBI primer set. MiXCR, run by TCRdb on the multiplex PCR reads, gives a single entry per CDR3 protein. Among a few hundred thousand distinct CDR3 sequences listed, around 20% were seen once. The sequenced material came from blood. All receptors derive from a young man with Graves' hyperthyroidism.

The rearrangement uses TRBV6-1 and TRBJ2-5, with TRBD2 matching over 10 bases. Germline V gene lookup returns CDR1 MNHNS and CDR2 SASEGT. V lost 7 bases, J lost 5 bases, and 7 bases stayed unmatched. The CDR3 runs to 14 residues. The CDR3 DNA is TGTGCCAGCATGGCTAGCGGGGGTAGGGAGACCCAGTACTTC. This translates into CASMASGGRETQYF.

The chain joins TRBV9 to TRBJ2-2; 7 bases fit TRBD1. The CDR3 has 17 residues. In germline, CDR1 is SGDLS, CDR2 YYNGEE. After removal of 3 bases from V and 0 bases from J, the junction contained 8 bases not matched to a gene. The CDR3 bases are TGTGCCAGCAGCGGCGGACAGGCAACTACGAACACCGGGGAGCTGTTTTTT. This encodes CASSGGQATTNTGELFF. Looking up the rest from reference TRBV9 and TRBJ2-2 gives the full variable domain: DSGVTQTPKHLITATGQRVTLRCSPRSGDLSVYWYQQSLDQGLQFLIQYYNGEERAKGNILERFSAQQFPDLHSELNLSSLELGDSALYFCASSGGQATTNTGELFFGEGSRLTVL.

The table lists this clonotype with a few counts. The chain carries TRBV5-4 and TRBJ1-2, with D maybe TRBD1 (6 bases). The CDR3 contains 15 residues. V lost 5 bases, J lost 2 bases, and 16 bases lay in between. Germline V CDR1 and CDR2: SGHNT, YYREEE (reference sequence). CDR3 bases: TGTGCCAGCAGACAAAGCGCGGGGGGCAACTATGGCTACACCTTC. It specifies CASRQSAGGNYGYTF. Full variable domain (outside the CDR3, taken from reference TRBV5-4 and TRBJ1-2): ETGVTQSPTHLIKTRGQQVTLRCSSQSGHNTVSWYQQALGQGPQFIFQYYREEENGRGNFPPRFSGLQFPNYSSELNVNALELDDSALYLCASRQSAGGNYGYTFGSGTRLTVV.

The chain is built from TRBV6-1 and TRBJ1-6, with no clear D. This CDR3 is 13 amino acids long. Trimming stripped 9 bases from V and 7 bases from J, with 13 bases between. Germline V lookup: CDR1 MNHNS, CDR2 SASEGT. The CDR3 protein is CASDILGNSPLHF. In DNA, the CDR3 is TGTGCCAGTGACATTCTAGGCAATTCACCCCTCCACTTT.

This clonotype has only a few counts. A much bigger clone sits one base away, suggesting this may be a read error. The gene calls are TRBV2 and TRBJ2-7; the D is unclear. The CDR3 length is 11 residues. Between the trimmed V and J ends, which lost 8 bases and 0 bases, there was a span of 5 bases. Germline V gene sequence: CDR1 SNHLY, CDR2 FYNNEI. The CDR3 nucleotides are TGTGCCAGCGGGGACTCCTACGAGCAGTACTTC. This encodes CASGDSYEQYF.

This clonotype was observed many times. The chain combines TRBV12-3 or TRBV12-4 with TRBJ2-2; D gene ambiguous. This CDR3 spans 16 amino acids. The V end was cut by 2 bases, the J end by 5 bases, with 15 bases between. The CDR3, as DNA: TGTGCCAGCAGTTTACAACCCCGGTTCGGGACCGGGGAGCTGTTTTTT. This sequence encodes CASSLQPRFGTGELFF.

This clonotype was observed at least ten times. This sequence joins TRBV6-5 and TRBJ2-2, with a possible D match to TRBD1 (6 bases). The V end was cut by 4 bases, the J end by 1 base, with 16 bases between. This CDR3 contains 17 residues. Germline values: CDR1 MNHEY, CDR2 SVGAGI. The CDR3 DNA sequence: TGTGCCAGCAGTTTACTTCCTGGACAGCTGAACACCGGGGAGCTGTTTTTT. Its protein product is CASSLLPGQLNTGELFF.

This clonotype has just a few counts. The chain employs TRBV11-1 and TRBJ2-3, with D possibly matching TRBD2 (6 bases). CDR1 is SGHAT, CDR2 FQDESV, per germline (reference sequence). V dropped 4 bases and J dropped 0 bases, with 14 bases sitting between them. The length of the CDR3 is 16 residues. The CDR3 nucleotides read TGTGCCAGCAGCTCGCAACCGGGACTCAGCACAGATACGCAGTATTTT. It specifies CASSSQPGLSTDTQYF.

This clonotype was seen repeatedly, ten times or more. The CDR3 here is CASSNLRGGEAFF. In nucleotides, the CDR3 is TGTGCCAGCAGTAACCTAAGGGGGGGGGAAGCTTTCTTT. The rearrangement joins TRBV6-5 to TRBJ1-1, with TRBD1 as a possible D gene (6 bases). V lost 5 bases, J lost 8 bases, and 15 bases lay in between. This CDR3 spans 13 amino acids. CDR1 and CDR2 from the germline V gene are MNHEY and SVGAGI.

This clonotype has at least ten counts. This rearrangement joins TRBV6-1 to TRBJ2-7; D gene uncertain. CDR1 and CDR2 from the germline V gene are MNHNS and SASEGT. There are 17 residues in the CDR3. V lost 5 bases to trimming and J lost 2 bases, with 22 bases between them. The CDR3 nucleotides read TGTGCCAGCAGTAAACCCCGTCGTGGCAGGCCGCCCTACGAGCAGTACTTC. It yields the protein CASSKPRRGRPPYEQYF.

The rearrangement links TRBV13 to TRBJ1-1; D remains unclear. There are 15 residues in the CDR3. V lost 5 bases and J lost 1, with 14 bases in between. The germline V gene has CDR1 PRHDT and CDR2 FYEKMQ (reference sequence). The DNA for the CDR3 is TGTGCCAGCAGCCGAGGTGCTGTACGGAACACTGAAGCTTTCTTT. Its protein is CASSRGAVRNTEAFF.

The V gene is TRBV12-3 or TRBV12-4, the J gene TRBJ2-5; 15 positions agree with TRBD2. The CDR3 totals 17 residues. V was clipped by 5 bases and J by 2 bases; unmatched bases: 6. The CDR3 loop is CASSQGLAGGLQETQYF. CDR3 nucleotides: TGTGCCAGCAGTCAGGGACTAGCGGGAGGATTACAAGAGACCCAGTACTTC.

Many counts were recorded for this clonotype. The chain combines TRBV29-1 with TRBJ1-2, with TRBD1 as a possible D gene (6 bases). Between the trimmed V and J ends, which lost 0 bases and 3 bases, there was a span of 14 bases. This CDR3 has 15 residues. CDR1 and CDR2 from the germline V gene are SQVTM and ANQGSEA. CDR3: CSVEDPLGTHYGYTF. The CDR3 nucleotides are TGCAGCGTTGAAGATCCCCTGGGGACACACTATGGCTACACCTTC.

This sequence joins TRBV12-3 or TRBV12-4 and TRBJ2-5, with D possibly being TRBD2 (5 bases). The CDR3 covers 13 residues. The V gene lost 7 bases and the J gene lost 4 bases, with 13 bases spanning the gap. The CDR3 reads CASTGLAGETQYF. In DNA, the CDR3 is TGTGCCAGCACCGGTCTGGCGGGAGAGACCCAGTACTTC.

This clonotype was detected many times. This chain connects TRBV19 to TRBJ1-1; maybe TRBD1 (6 bases). The CDR3 is 15 amino acids. Germline V gives CDR1 LNHDA, CDR2 SQIVND (reference sequence). V gave up 8 bases and J gave up 5 bases, with 21 bases separating them. Here the CDR3 reads CASENPSPGATEAFF. CDR3 in DNA: TGTGCCAGTGAAAACCCGTCGCCGGGGGCAACTGAAGCTTTCTTT.

This clonotype was recorded many times. The chain recombines TRBV9 with TRBJ1-2; tentatively, D is TRBD1 (5 bases). The CDR3 runs 14 residues. Deletions cut 2 bases from V and 0 bases from J, with 8 bases between. Germline CDR1 is SGDLS and CDR2 is YYNGEE. Here the CDR3 reads CASSVGDTNYGYTF. As DNA, the CDR3 is TGTGCCAGCAGCGTGGGGGATACTAACTATGGCTACACCTTC.